One sample yielded the 11 T cell receptor beta chains listed below, sequenced in a study of blood T cell repertoires in COVID-19. Clones were read by immunoSEQ multiplex PCR, and TCRdb kept only the in-frame ones, dropping some. Among roughly 140,000 clones listed, roughly four fifths were seen once. The sequenced material came from PBMCs or T cells enriched from blood (not recorded which). The receptors derive from a woman aged 18-35 years who had been exposed to COVID-19.

This clone was found a few times. The chain carries TRBV6-2 or TRBV6-3 and TRBJ1-6; D perhaps matches TRBD1 (6 bases). The V and J ends lost 6 bases and 4 bases respectively, with 10 bases between them. The germline gives CDR1 MNHEY, CDR2 SVGEGT. The CDR3 length is 14 residues. The CDR3 reads CASSQGPYNSPLHF. The CDR3 DNA sequence: TGTGCCAGCAGCCAGGGGCCGTATAATTCACCCCTCCACTTT.

This clone was picked up a small number of times. The J gene is TRBJ1-6, the V gene TRBV14, with D possibly TRBD1 on 5 matching bases. Germline V gene lookup returns CDR1 SGHDN and CDR2 FVKESK. This CDR3 comprises 16 residues. The V gene lost 4 bases and the J gene lost 0 bases, with 10 bases spanning the gap. The CDR3 DNA follows: TGTGCCAGCAGCCCGTGGGGCAGCTCCTATAATTCACCCCTCCACTTT. Translating it yields CASSPWGSSYNSPLHF.

This clone was observed once. The V gene is TRBV6-5, the J gene TRBJ1-2; the D gene is possibly TRBD1 (6 bases). The CDR3 spans 14 residues. V dropped 5 bases and J dropped 8 bases, with 18 bases sitting between them. Germline assignment: CDR1 MNHEY and CDR2 SVGAGI. The CDR3 loop is CASSNLQGLDGYTF. CDR3 coding DNA: TGTGCCAGCAGTAACTTACAGGGTCTTGACGGCTACACCTTC.

V gene TRBV4-2 combines with J gene TRBJ1-1; D not resolved. V dropped 1 base and J dropped 1 base, with 13 bases sitting between them. This CDR3 comprises 16 residues. Looked up from germline, CDR1 is LGHNA and CDR2 is YNFKEQ. As DNA, the CDR3 is TGTGCCAGCAGCCAAGTGGGCACAGATCAGAACACTGAAGCTTTCTTT. This gives the protein CASSQVGTDQNTEAFF.

The J gene is TRBJ1-5, the V gene TRBV3-1 (or the pseudogene TRBV3-2); a possible D gene is TRBD1 (6 bases). V was clipped by 1 base and J by 3 bases, with 10 bases between them. In germline, CDR1 is LGHDT, CDR2 YNNKEL (reference sequence). This CDR3 is 15 amino acids long. The chain's CDR3 is CASSQAGVTNQPQHF. The CDR3 DNA sequence: TGTGCCAGCAGCCAAGCAGGGGTTACCAATCAGCCCCAGCATTTT.

The rearrangement links TRBV30 to TRBJ2-5; D is perhaps TRBD1 (7 bases). The CDR3 covers 15 residues. Trimming pared 5 bases from V and 7 bases from J, leaving 23 bases between. CDR1 is GTSNPN and CDR2 is SVGIG in the germline V gene (reference sequence). The CDR3 sequence: CAWGGNRGGEGTQYF. CDR3 coding DNA: TGTGCCTGGGGGGGGAACAGGGGTGGAGAGGGGACCCAGTACTTC.

The rearrangement links TRBV6-4 to TRBJ2-2, with 8 bases identical to TRBD2. This CDR3 is built from 16 residues. CDR1 and CDR2 from the germline V gene are MRHNA and SNTAGT. V dropped 6 bases and J dropped 7; count of bases not matched to a gene: 13. CDR3 residues: CASSPAAGVGGGELFF. The CDR3 DNA reads TGTGCCAGCAGCCCGGCAGCGGGAGTTGGGGGCGGGGAGCTGTTTTTT.

The genes are TRBV30 and TRBJ1-5; possible D gene TRBD1, 6 bases. The CDR3 sequence is 14 residues long. Germline CDR1 reads GTSNPN; CDR2 reads SVGIG (reference sequence). V dropped 3 bases and J dropped 4 bases, with 13 bases sitting between them. The DNA for the CDR3 is TGTGCCTGGAGGGAAGGACAGCAAAATCAGCCCCAGCATTTT. It specifies CAWREGQQNQPQHF.

The rearrangement links TRBV24-1 to TRBJ2-3; no reliable D call. Trimming took 4 bases from V and 1 from J, leaving 14 bases between them. The CDR3 is 16 amino acids. The germline V gene has CDR1 KGHDR and CDR2 SFDVKD. CDR3 in DNA: TGTGCCACCAGTGACCCTACAGAGAAGGGCACAGATACGCAGTATTTT. Translated, it gives CATSDPTEKGTDTQYF.

DNA of the CDR3: TGTGCCAGTAGTATAACCCCAACGGGTAATTCACCCCTCCACTTT. Residues: CASSITPTGNSPLHF. The chain recombines TRBV19 with TRBJ1-6; D is unclear. CDR1 is LNHDA and CDR2 is SQIVND in the germline V gene (reference sequence). The germline V and J ends were trimmed by 2 bases and 6 bases, with 11 bases remaining between them. The length of the CDR3 is 15 residues. Using reference TRBV19 and TRBJ1-6 for the parts outside the CDR3, the full variable domain is DGGITQSPKYLFRKEGQNVTLSCEQNLNHDAMYWYRQDPGQGLRLIYYSQIVNDFQKGDIAEGYSVSREKKESFPLTVTSAQKNPTAFYLCASSITPTGNSPLHFGNGTRLTVT.

The chain couples TRBV7-2 to TRBJ2-7; 8 positions match TRBD2. Germline V gene lookup returns CDR1 SGHTA and CDR2 FQGNSA. The CDR3 sequence is 15 residues long. With 1 base clipped from V and 5 bases from J, the junction kept 7 bases outside the gene matches. CDR3 bases: TGTGCCAGCAGCTTAGGTCCGGGAGGGCCGAACGAGCAGTACTTC. Amino acids: CASSLGPGGPNEQYF.